These T cell receptor beta chains were read from a single sample in a study of T-cell reconstitution after alpha-beta-depleted transplantation in children. Using its own MiXCR run on the PCR reads, TCRdb lists one record per CDR3 protein. In the table there are more than 3,500 distinct CDR3 sequences, less than 30% of which are singletons. This material consisted of PBMCs, mostly from graft donor cells, taken 60 days after TCRalphabeta/CD19-depleted stem cell transplant. Every receptor here comes from a boy less than two years old who had a stem cell transplant for SCID, so the T cells may come from the graft donor. The CDR3 runs from the conserved cysteine through the conserved F or W. The D gene is left open where the match is weak. Each size is how often the clone was seen (once, few, many) or a class if it is expanded.

.	medium-sized	TRBJ2-3	TRBV7-9	TGTGCCAGCAGCTTACGATTAGGGACTGGAAGTTTCACAGATACGCAGTATTTT	CASSLRLGTGSFTDTQYF
.	medium-sized	TRBJ2-1	TRBV29-1	TGCAGCGCGTTATATGGGTTCAATGAGCAGTTCTTC	CSALYGFNEQFF
.	many	TRBJ1-2	TRBV7-2	TGTGCCAGCAGCTCCCAGGGTGGCTACACCTTC	CASSSQGGYTF
.	many	TRBJ2-1	TRBV25-1	TGTGCCAGCAGTGAATTCTGTAAAGCGGACGATTACAATGAGCAGTTCTTC	CASSEFCKADDYNEQFF
TRBD1	many	TRBJ2-5	TRBV11-2	TGTGCCAGCAGCCGAGCAGGGACAGGATTATTAAAGGCCCAGTACTTC	CASSRAGTGLLKAQYF
.	medium-sized	TRBJ1-2	TRBV2	TGTGCCAGCAGTGAGTCCGGGCTCCATGGCTACACCTTC	CASSESGLHGYTF
.	medium-sized	TRBJ1-5	TRBV7-9	TGTGCCAGCAGCTTGGGTATGGGGCAGCCCCAGCATTTT	CASSLGMGQPQHF
.	many	TRBJ1-1	TRBV18	TGTGCCAGCTCACCACGTCCGGACTTTATGAACACTGAAGCTTTCTTT	CASSPRPDFMNTEAFF
.	many	TRBJ1-1	TRBV19	TGTGCCAGTATCAGATGGGGCACTGAAGCTTTCTTT	CASIRWGTEAFF
.	many	TRBJ2-7	TRBV12-3/TRBV12-4	TGTGCCAGCAGTTTGTGGCAGGGGGGGGAGCAGTACTTC	CASSLWQGGEQYF
.	medium-sized	TRBJ1-5	TRBV5-1	TGCGCCAGCAGCTTGGGCCCAGGGAGCGGGCAGCCCCAGCATTTT	CASSLGPGSGQPQHF
TRBD1	many	TRBJ2-7	TRBV7-6	TGTGCCAGCAGCTTAGCGGCCCGCGGTGGGACAGGGGGCTCCGAGCAGTACTTC	CASSLAARGGTGGSEQYF
.	few	TRBJ2-3	TRBV7-3	TGTGCCAGCAGCTTATCCAATTGGTGGGAGGAGACCACAGATACGCAGTATTTT	CASSLSNWWEETTDTQYF
.	many	TRBJ1-5	TRBV2	TGTGCCAGCAGCCCGGACAGCCGAAATCAGCCCCAGCATTTT	CASSPDSRNQPQHF
.	many	TRBJ2-1	TRBV4-2	TGTGCCAGCAGCCAAGATGGGATAGCTTCTATCGAGCAGTTCTTC	CASSQDGIASIEQFF